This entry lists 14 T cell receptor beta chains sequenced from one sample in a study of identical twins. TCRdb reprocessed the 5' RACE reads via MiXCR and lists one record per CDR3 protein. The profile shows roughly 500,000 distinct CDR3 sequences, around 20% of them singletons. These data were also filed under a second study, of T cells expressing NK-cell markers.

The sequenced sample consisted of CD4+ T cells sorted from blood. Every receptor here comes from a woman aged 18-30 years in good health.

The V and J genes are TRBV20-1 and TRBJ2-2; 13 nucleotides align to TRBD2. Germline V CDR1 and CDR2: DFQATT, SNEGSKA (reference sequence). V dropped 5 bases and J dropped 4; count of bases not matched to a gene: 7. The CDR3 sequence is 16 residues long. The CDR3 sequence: CSAAGTSGKGTGELFF. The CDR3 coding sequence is TGCAGTGCTGCCGGGACTAGCGGGAAGGGCACCGGGGAGCTGTTTTTT.

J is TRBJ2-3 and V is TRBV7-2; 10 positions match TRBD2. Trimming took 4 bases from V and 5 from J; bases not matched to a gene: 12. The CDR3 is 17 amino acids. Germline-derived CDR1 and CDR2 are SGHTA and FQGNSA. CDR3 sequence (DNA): TGTGCCAGCAGCTCTCGGACTAGCGGAGGGGGGCAAGATACGCAGTATTTT. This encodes CASSSRTSGGGQDTQYF.

The chain's CDR3 is CSARDDRVPNVLTF. In DNA form, the CDR3 reads TGCAGTGCTAGAGATGACAGGGTGCCCAACGTCCTGACTTTC. The V call is TRBV20-1, the J call TRBJ2-6, with 7 bases identical to TRBD1. The CDR3 loop spans 14 amino acids. CDR1 is DFQATT, CDR2 SNEGSKA, per germline (reference sequence). Trimming removed 0 bases from V and 8 bases from J; junction bases left unmatched: 4.

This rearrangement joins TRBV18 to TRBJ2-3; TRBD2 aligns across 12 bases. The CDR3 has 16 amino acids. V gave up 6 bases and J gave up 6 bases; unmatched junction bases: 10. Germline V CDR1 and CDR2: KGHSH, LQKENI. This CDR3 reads CASSPGLAGPGDTQYF. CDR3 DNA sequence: TGTGCCAGCTCCCCCGGACTAGCGGGACCTGGGGATACGCAGTATTTT.

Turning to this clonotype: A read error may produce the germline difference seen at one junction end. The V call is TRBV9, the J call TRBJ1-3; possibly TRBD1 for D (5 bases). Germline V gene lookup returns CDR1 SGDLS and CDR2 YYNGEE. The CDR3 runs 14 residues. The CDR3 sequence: CASTLTAAGNTKYF. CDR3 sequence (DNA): TGTGCCAGCACCCTAACGGCAGCAGGGAACACCAAATATTTT. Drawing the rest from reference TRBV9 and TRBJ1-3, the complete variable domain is DSGVTQTPKHLITATGQRVTLRCSPRSGDLSVYWYQQSLDQGLQFLIQYYNGEERAKGNILERFSAQQFPDLHSELNLSSLELGDSALYFCASTLTAAGNTKYFGEGSWLTVV.

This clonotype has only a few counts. The CDR3 sequence: CASSLTRTENTEAFF. The CDR3 nucleotides read TGTGCCAGCAGCTTAACCAGGACGGAGAACACTGAAGCTTTCTTT. The chain joins TRBV7-2 to TRBJ1-1, with D uncertain. Trimming took off 2 bases at V and 1 base at J, with 11 bases between the two ends. The CDR3 has 15 residues. Per germline, CDR1 SGHTA and CDR2 FQGNSA.

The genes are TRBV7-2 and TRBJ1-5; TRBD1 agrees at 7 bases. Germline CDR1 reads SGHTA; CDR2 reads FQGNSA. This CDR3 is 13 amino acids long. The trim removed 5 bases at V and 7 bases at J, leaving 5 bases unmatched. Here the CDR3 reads CASSRDRAQPQHF. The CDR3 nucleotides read TGTGCCAGCAGCCGAGACAGGGCGCAGCCCCAGCATTTT.

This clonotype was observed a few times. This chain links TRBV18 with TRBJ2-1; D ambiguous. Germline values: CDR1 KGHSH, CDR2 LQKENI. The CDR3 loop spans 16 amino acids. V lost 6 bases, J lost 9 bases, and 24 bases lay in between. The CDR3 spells CASSPKSDVGYLEQFF. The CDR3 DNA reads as TGTGCCAGCTCCCCTAAGTCTGACGTCGGGTACCTTGAGCAGTTCTTC.

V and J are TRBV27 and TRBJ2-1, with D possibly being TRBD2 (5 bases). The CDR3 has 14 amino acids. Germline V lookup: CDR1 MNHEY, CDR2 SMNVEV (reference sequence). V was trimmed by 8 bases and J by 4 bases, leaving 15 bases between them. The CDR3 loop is CASGLEGFYNEQFF. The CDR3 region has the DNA TGTGCCAGCGGGCTAGAGGGATTTTACAATGAGCAGTTCTTC.

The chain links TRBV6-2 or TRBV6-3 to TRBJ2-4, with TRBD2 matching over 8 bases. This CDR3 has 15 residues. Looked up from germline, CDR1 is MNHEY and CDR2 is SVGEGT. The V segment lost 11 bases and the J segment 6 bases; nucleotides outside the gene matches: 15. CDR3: CAVHPSGFSGNIQYF. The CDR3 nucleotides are TGTGCCGTACACCCTAGCGGGTTTAGTGGAAACATTCAGTACTTC.

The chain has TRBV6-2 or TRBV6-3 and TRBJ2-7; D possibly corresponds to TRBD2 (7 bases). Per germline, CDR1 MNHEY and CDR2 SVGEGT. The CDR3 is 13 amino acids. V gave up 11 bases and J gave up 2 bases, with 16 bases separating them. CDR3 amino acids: CAARGALTYEQYF. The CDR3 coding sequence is TGTGCCGCCCGGGGGGCCCTCACCTACGAGCAGTACTTC.

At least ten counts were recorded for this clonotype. CDR3 protein: CASSLAGASGDYEQYF. Here the CDR3 DNA reads TGCGCCAGCAGCTTGGCCGGAGCTAGCGGGGACTACGAGCAGTACTTC. The V and J genes are TRBV5-1 and TRBJ2-7; 9 positions agree with TRBD2. J lost 3 bases, V lost 0 bases, and 7 bases had no gene match. The CDR3 runs 16 residues. Germline CDR1 SGHRS, CDR2 YFSETQ.

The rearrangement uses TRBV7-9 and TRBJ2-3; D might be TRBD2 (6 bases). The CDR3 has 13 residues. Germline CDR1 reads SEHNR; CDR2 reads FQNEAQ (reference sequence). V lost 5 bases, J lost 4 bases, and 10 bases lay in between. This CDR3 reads CASSGPGADTQYF. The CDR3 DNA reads TGTGCCAGCAGCGGTCCGGGGGCAGATACGCAGTATTTT.

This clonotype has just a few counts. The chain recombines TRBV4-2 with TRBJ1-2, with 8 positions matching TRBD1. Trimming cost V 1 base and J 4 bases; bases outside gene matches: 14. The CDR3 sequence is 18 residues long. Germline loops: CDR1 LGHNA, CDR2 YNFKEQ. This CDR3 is CASSQALGQGVFSYGYTF. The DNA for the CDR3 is TGTGCCAGCAGCCAAGCCCTAGGACAGGGAGTTTTCAGCTATGGCTACACCTTC.